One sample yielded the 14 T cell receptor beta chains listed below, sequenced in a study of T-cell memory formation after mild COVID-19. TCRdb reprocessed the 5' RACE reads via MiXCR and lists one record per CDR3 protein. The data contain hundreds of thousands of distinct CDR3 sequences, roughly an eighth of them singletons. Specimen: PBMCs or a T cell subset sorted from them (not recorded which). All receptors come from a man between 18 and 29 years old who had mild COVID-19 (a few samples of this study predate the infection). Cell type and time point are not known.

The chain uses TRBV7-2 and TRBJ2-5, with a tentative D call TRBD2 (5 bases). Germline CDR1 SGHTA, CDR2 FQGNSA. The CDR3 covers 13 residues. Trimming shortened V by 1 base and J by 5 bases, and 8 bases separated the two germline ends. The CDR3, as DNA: TGTGCCAGCAGCTTAGTCTGGGAGGAGACCCAGTACTTC. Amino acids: CASSLVWEETQYF. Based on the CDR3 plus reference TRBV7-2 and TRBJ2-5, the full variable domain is GAGVSQSPSNKVTEKGKDVELRCDPISGHTALYWYRQSLGQGLEFLIYFQGNSAPDKSGLPSDRFSAERTGGSVSTLTIQRTQQEDSAVYLCASSLVWEETQYFGPGTRLLVL.

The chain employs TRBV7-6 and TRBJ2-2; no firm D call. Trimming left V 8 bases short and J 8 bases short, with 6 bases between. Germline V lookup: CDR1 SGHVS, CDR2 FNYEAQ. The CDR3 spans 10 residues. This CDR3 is CASLWGELFF. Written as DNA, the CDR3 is TGTGCCAGCCTCTGGGGGGAGCTGTTTTTT.

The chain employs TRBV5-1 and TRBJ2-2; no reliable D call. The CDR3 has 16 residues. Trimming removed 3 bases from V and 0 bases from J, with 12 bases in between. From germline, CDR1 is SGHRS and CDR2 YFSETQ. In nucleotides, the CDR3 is TGCGCCAGCAGCTCGGTGGTGGAAGCGAACACCGGGGAGCTGTTTTTT. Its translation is CASSSVVEANTGELFF.

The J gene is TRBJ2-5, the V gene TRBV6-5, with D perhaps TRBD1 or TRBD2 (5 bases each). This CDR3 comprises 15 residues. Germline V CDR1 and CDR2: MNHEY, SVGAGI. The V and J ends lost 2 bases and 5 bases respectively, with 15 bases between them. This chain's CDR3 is CASSYLTRGAETQYF. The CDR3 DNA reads TGTGCCAGCAGTTACCTTACTAGGGGCGCGGAGACCCAGTACTTC.

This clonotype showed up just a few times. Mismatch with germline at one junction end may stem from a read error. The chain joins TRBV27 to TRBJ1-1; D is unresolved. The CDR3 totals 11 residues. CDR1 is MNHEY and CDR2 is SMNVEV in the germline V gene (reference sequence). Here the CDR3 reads CASRADTVSVF. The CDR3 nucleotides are TGTGCCAGCAGGGCCGACACTGTCTCGGTTTTT.

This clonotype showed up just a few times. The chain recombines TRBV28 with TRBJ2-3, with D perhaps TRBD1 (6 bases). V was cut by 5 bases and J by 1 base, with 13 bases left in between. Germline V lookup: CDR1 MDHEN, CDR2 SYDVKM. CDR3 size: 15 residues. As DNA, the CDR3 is TGTGCCAGCAGTGAAATTTGGGGGCGCACAGATACGCAGTATTTT. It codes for CASSEIWGRTDTQYF.

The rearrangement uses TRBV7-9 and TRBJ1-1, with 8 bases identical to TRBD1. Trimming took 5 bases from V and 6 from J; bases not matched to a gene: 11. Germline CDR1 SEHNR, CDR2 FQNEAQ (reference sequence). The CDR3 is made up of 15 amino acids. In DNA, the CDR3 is TGTGCCAGCAGCCCGTCCCAGGGGGCTTGGTCTGAAGCTTTCTTT. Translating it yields CASSPSQGAWSEAFF.

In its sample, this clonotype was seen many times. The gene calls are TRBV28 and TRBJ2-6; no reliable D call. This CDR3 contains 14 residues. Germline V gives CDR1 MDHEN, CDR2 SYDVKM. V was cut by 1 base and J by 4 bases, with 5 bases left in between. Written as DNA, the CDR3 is TGTGCCAGCAGTTTATCCGGAGGGGCCAACGTCCTGACTTTC. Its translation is CASSLSGGANVLTF.

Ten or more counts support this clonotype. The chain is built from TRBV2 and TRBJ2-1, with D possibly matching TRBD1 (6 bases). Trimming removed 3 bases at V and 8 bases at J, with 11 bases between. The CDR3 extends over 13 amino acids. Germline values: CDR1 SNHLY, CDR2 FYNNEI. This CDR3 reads CASSDTGIDEQFF. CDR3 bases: TGTGCCAGCAGTGACACAGGGATCGATGAGCAGTTCTTC.

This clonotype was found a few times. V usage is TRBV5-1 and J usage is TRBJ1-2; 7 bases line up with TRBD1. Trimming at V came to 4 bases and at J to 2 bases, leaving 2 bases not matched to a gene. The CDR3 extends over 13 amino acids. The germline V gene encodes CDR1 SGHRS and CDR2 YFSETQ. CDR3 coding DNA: TGCGCCAGCAGCGCACAGGGGAACTATGGCTACACCTTC. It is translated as CASSAQGNYGYTF.

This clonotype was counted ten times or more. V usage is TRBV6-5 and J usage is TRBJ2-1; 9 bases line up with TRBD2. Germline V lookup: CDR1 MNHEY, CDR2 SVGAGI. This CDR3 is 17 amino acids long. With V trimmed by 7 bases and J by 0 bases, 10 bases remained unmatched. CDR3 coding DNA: TGTGCCAGCACCCCGAATAGCGGGGGCCTCTCCTACAATGAGCAGTTCTTC. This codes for CASTPNSGGLSYNEQFF.

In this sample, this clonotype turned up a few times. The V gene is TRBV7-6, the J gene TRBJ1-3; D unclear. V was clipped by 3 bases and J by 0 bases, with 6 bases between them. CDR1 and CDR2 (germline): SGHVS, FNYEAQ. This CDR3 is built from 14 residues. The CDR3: CASSFGRSGNTIYF. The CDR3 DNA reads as TGTGCCAGCAGCTTTGGCCGCTCTGGAAACACCATATATTTT.

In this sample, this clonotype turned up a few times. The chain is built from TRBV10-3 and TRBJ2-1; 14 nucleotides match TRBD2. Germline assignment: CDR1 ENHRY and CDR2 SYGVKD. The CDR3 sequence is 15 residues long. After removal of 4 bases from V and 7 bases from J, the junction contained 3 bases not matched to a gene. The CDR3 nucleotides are TGTGCCATCAGTGGTGGGACTAGCGGGGGAAATGAGCAGTTCTTC. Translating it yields CAISGGTSGGNEQFF.

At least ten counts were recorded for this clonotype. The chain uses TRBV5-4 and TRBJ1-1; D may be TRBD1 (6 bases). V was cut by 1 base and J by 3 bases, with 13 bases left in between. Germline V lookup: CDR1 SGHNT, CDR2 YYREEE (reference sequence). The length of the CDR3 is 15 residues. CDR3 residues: CASSLFRGRDTEAFF. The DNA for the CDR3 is TGTGCCAGCAGCTTGTTCAGGGGCAGGGACACTGAAGCTTTCTTT.